This TCR beta chain was identified in a study of control samples from healthy donors and cancer patients. Per germline, CDR1 MNHEY and CDR2 SVGAGI. V lost 5 bases and J 7 bases, leaving 17 bases between the germline ends. The CDR3 sequence is 15 residues long. Profiled with immunoSEQ multiplex PCR; TCRdb holds only in-frame clones, not every one. The sample contains 190,000 or so clones, over 85% of which appear only once. The sequencing input was blood. This receptor was obtained from a man in his late teens or twenties in good health. The chain uses TRBV6-5 and TRBJ1-4; a weak D match, TRBD1 (6 bases). Here the CDR3 DNA reads TGTGCCAGCAGTACGAAGCCGGGACAAGGTGAAAAACTGTTTTTT. It encodes CASSTKPGQGEKLFF.